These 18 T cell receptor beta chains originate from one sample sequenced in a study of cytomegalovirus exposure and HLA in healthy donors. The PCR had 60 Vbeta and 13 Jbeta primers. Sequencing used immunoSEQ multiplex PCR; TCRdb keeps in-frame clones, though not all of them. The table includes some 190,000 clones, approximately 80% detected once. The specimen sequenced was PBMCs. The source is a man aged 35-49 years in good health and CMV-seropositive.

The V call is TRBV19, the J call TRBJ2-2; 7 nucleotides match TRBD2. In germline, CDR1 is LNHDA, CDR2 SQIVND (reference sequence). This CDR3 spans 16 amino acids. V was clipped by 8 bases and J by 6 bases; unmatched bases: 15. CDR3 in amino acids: CASGKAGNEISGELFF. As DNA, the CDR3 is TGTGCCAGTGGGAAAGCGGGGAACGAAATCTCCGGGGAGCTGTTTTTT.

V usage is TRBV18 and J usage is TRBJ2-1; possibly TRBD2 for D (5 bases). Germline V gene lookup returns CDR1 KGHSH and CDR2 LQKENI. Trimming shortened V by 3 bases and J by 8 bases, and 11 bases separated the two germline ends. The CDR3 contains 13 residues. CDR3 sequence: CASSPTSKDEQFF. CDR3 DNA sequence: TGTGCCAGCTCACCTACTAGTAAGGATGAGCAGTTCTTC.

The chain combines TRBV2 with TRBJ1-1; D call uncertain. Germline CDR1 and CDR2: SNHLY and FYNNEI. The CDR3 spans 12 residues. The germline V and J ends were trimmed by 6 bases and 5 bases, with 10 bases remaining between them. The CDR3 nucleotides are TGTGCCAGCAGAAAAATCGGGACTGAAGCTTTCTTT. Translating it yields CASRKIGTEAFF.

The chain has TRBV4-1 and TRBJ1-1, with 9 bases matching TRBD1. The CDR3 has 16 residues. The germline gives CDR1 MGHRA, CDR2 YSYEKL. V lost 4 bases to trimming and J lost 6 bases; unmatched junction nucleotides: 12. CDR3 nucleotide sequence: TGCGCCAGCAGCCCCGGACAGGGGACGAACAACCCTGAAGCTTTCTTT. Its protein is CASSPGQGTNNPEAFF.

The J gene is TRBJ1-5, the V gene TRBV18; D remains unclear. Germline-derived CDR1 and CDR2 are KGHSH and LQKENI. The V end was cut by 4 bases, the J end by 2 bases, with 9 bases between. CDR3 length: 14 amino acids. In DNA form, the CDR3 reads TGTGCCAGCTCACAAGGGAGGGGCAATCAGCCCCAGCATTTT. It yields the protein CASSQGRGNQPQHF.

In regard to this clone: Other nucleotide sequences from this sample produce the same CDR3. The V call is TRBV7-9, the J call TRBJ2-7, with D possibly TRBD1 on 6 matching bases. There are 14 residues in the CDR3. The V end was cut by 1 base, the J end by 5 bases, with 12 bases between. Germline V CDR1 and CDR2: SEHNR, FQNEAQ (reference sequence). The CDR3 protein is CASSLEAGVHEQYF. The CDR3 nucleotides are TGTGCCAGCAGCTTAGAGGCAGGGGTACACGAGCAGTACTTC. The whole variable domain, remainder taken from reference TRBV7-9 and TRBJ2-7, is DTGVSQNPRHKITKRGQNVTFRCDPISEHNRLYWYRQTLGQGPEFLTYFQNEAQLEKSRLLSDRFSAERPKGSFSTLEIQRTEQGDSAMYLCASSLEAGVHEQYFGPGTRLTVT.

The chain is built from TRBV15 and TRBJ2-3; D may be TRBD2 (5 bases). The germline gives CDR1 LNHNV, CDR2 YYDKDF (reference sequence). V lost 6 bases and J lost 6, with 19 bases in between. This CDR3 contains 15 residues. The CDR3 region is CATRKGRASRDTQYF. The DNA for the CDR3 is TGTGCCACCAGGAAAGGGCGGGCAAGCAGGGATACGCAGTATTTT.

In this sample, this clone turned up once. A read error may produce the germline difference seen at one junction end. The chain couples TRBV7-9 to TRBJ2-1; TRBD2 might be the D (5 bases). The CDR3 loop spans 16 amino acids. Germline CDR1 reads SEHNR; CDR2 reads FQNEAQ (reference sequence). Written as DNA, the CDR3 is TGTTCCAGCAGCGGAAAGTCGGGTAGCTCCTACAATGAGCAGTTCTTC. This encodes CSSSGKSGSSYNEQFF.

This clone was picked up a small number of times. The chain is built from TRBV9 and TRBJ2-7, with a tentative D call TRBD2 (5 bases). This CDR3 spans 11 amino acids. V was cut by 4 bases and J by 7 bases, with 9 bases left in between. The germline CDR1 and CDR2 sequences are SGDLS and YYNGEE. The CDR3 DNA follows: TGTGCCAGCAGCAGCGGACCTGAGCAGTACTTC. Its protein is CASSSGPEQYF.

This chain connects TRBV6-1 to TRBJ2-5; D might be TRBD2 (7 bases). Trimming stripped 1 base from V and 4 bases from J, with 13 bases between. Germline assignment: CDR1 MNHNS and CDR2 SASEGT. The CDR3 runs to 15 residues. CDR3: CASSEGQGRVETQYF. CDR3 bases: TGTGCCAGCAGTGAAGGGCAGGGGAGGGTAGAGACCCAGTACTTC.

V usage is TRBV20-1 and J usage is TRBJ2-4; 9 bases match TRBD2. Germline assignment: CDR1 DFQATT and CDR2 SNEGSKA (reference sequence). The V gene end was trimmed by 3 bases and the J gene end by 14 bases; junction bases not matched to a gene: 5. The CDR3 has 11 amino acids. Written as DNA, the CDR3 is TGCAGTGCTAGCGAACTAGCGGGCAAGTACTTC. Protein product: CSASELAGKYF.

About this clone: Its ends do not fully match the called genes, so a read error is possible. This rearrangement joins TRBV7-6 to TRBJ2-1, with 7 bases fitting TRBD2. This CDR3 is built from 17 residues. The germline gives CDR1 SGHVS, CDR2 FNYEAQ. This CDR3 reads CSSSLRGIREDHNEQFF. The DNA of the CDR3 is TGTTCCAGCAGCTTACGGGGCATACGGGAGGACCACAATGAGCAGTTCTTC.

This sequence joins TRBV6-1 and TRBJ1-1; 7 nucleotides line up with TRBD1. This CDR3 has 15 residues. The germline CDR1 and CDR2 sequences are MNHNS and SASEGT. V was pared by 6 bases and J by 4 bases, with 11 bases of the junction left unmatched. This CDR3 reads CASRPPRGVVTEAFF. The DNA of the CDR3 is TGTGCCAGCAGACCCCCCAGGGGGGTGGTCACTGAAGCTTTCTTT.

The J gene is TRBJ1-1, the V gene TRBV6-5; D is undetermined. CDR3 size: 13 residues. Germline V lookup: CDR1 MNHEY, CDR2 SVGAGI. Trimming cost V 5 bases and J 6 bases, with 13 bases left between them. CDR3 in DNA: TGTGCCAGCAGTGAAGTTGAGATCTCTGAAGCTTTCTTT. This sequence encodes CASSEVEISEAFF.

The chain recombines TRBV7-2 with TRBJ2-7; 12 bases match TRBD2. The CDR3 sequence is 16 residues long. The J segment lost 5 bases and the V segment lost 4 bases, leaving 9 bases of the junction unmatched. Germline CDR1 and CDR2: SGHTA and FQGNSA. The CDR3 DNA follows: TGTGCCAGCAGCTCAGAGACTAGCGGGAGTAATAACGAGCAGTACTTC. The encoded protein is CASSSETSGSNNEQYF.

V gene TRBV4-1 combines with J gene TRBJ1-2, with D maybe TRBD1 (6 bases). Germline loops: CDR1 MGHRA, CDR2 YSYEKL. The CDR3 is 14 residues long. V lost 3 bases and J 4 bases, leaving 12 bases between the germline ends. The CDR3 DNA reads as TGCGCCAGCAGCCATGTATTACAGGGCTATGGCTACACCTTC. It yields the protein CASSHVLQGYGYTF.

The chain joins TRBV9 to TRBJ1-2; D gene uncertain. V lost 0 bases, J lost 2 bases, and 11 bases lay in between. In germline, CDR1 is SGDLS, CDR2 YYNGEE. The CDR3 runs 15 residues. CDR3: CASSVGRVSNYGYTF. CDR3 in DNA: TGTGCCAGCAGCGTAGGGCGGGTTTCAAACTATGGCTACACCTTC.

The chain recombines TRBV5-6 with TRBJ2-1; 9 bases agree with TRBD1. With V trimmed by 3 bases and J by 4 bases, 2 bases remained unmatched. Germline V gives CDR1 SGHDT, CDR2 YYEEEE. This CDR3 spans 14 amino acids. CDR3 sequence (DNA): TGTGCCAGCAGCTGGGACAGGGCATACAATGAGCAGTTCTTC. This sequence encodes CASSWDRAYNEQFF. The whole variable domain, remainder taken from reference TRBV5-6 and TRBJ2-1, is DAGVTQSPTHLIKTRGQQVTLRCSPKSGHDTVSWYQQALGQGPQFIFQYYEEEERQRGNFPDRFSGHQFPNYSSELNVNALLLGDSALYLCASSWDRAYNEQFFGPGTRLTVL.